The present T cell receptor beta chain was sequenced within a study of long-term antiretroviral therapy in people with HIV. The run of the v3.0 immunoSEQ assay was at survey level. Sequencing used immunoSEQ multiplex PCR; TCRdb keeps in-frame clones, though not all of them. The sample has around 9,700 clones, roughly four fifths seen once. The material sequenced was unsorted PBMCs, taken 1.8 years after starting antiretroviral therapy. This sequence was found in a man aged 40-49 years with HIV.

The CDR3 nucleotides are TGTGCCAGTAGTTTTGGGACAGGAGTAGGAGCGACTGAAGCTTTCTTT. Its protein product is CASSFGTGVGATEAFF. The chain couples TRBV19 to TRBJ1-1, with 8 bases lining up with TRBD1. Germline V CDR1 and CDR2: LNHDA, SQIVND (reference sequence). Germline trimming cut 5 bases from V and 5 bases from J; bases unmatched to any gene: 13. This CDR3 region has 16 residues. Full variable domain (rest looked up from reference TRBV19 and TRBJ1-1): DGGITQSPKYLFRKEGQNVTLSCEQNLNHDAMYWYRQDPGQGLRLIYYSQIVNDFQKGDIAEGYSVSREKKESFPLTVTSAQKNPTAFYLCASSFGTGVGATEAFFGQGTRLTVV.